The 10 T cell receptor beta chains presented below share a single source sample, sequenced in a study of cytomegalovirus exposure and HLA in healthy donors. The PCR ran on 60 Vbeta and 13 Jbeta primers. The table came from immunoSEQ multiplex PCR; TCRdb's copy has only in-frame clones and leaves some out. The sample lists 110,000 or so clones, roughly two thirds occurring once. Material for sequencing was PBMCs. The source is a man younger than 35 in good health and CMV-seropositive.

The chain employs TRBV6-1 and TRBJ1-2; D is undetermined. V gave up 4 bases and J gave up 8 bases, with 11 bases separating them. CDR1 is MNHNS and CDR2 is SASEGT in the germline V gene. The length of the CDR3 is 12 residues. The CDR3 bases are TGTGCCAGCAGTGTTGACATCGGCGGCTACACCTTC. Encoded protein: CASSVDIGGYTF.

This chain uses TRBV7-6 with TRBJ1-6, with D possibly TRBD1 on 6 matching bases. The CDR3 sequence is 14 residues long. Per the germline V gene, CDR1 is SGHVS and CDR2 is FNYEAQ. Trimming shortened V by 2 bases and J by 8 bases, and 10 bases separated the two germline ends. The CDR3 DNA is TGTGCCAGCAGCTTAAGTCAGGGGCATTCACCCCTCCACTTT. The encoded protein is CASSLSQGHSPLHF.

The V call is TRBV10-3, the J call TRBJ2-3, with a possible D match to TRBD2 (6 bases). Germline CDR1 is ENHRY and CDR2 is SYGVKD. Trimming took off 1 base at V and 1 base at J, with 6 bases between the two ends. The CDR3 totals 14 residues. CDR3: CAISEWGGTDTQYF. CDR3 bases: TGTGCCATCAGTGAGTGGGGGGGCACAGATACGCAGTATTTT.

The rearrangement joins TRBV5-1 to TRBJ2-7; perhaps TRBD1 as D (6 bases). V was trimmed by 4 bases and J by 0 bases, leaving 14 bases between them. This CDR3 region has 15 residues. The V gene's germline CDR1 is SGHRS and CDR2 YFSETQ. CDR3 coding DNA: TGCGCCAGCAGCACGACAGGCTACAGCTCCTACGAGCAGTACTTC. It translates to CASSTTGYSSYEQYF.

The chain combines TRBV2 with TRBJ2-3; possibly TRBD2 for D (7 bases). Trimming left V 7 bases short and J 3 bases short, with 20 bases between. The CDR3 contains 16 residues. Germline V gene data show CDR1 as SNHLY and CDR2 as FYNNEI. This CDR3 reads CASKGSRGGLTDTQYF. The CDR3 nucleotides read TGTGCCAGCAAAGGTTCGAGGGGGGGCTTGACAGATACGCAGTATTTT.

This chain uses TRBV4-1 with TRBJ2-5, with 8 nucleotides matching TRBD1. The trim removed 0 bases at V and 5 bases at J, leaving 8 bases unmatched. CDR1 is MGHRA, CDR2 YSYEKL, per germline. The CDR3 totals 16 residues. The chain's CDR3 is CASSQDGGRGQETQYF. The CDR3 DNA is TGCGCCAGCAGCCAAGACGGGGGCAGGGGGCAGGAGACCCAGTACTTC.

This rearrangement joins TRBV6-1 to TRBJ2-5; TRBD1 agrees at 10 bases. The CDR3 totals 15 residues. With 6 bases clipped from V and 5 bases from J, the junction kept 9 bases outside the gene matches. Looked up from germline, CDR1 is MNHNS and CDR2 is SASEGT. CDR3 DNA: TGTGCCAGCAGACGACAGGGGGCCGGGGGGGAGACCCAGTACTTC. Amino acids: CASRRQGAGGETQYF.

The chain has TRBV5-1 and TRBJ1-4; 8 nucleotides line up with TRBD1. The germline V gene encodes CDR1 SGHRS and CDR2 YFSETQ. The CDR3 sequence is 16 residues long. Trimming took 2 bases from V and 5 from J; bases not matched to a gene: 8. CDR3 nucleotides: TGCGCCAGCAGCTTCTCGTGGGGGACAGGCAATGAAAAACTGTTTTTT. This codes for CASSFSWGTGNEKLFF.

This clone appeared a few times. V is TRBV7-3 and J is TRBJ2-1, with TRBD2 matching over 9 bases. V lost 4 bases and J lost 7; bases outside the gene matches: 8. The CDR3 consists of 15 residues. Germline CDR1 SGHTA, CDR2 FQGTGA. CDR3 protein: CASSWGGGAGNEQFF. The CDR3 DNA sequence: TGTGCCAGCAGCTGGGGCGGGGGGGCCGGGAATGAGCAGTTCTTC.

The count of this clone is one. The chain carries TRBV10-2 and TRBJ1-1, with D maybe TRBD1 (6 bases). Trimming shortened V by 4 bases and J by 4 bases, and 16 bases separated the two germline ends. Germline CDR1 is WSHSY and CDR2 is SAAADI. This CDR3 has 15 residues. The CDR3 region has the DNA TGCGCCAGCAGTGGGATCGGGGGGGCGCCCACTGAAGCTTTCTTT. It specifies CASSGIGGAPTEAFF.